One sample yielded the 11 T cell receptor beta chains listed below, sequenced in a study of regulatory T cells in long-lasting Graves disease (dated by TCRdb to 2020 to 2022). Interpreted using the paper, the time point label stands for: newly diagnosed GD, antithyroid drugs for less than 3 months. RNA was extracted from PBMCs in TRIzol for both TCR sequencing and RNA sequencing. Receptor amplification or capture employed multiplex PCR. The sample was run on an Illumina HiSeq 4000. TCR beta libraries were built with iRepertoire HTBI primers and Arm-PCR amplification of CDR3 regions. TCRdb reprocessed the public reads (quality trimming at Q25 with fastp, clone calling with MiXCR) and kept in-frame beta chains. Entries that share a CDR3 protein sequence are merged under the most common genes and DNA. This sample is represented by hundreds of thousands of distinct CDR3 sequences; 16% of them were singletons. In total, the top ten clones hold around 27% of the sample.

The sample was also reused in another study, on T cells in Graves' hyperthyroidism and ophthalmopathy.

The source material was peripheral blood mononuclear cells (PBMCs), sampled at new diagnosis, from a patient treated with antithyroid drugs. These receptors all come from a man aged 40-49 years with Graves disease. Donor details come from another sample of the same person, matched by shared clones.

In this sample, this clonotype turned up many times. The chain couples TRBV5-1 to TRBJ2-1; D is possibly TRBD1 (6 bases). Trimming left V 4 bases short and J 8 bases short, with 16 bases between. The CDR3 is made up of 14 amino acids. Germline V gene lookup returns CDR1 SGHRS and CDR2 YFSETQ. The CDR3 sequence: CASSPGQAGDEQFF. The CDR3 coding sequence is TGCGCCAGCAGCCCCGGTCAGGCAGGGGATGAGCAGTTCTTC.

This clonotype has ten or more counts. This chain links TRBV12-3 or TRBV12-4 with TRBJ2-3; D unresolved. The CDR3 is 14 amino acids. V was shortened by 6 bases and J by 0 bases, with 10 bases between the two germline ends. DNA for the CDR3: TGTGCCAGCAGCTATCACGGCAGCACAGATACGCAGTATTTT. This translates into CASSYHGSTDTQYF.

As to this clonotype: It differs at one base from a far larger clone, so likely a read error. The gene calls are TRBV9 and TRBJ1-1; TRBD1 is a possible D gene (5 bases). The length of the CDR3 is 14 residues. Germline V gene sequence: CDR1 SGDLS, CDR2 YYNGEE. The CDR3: CASSPGTANTVAFF. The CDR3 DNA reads TGCGCCAGCAGCCCAGGGACGGCGAACACTGTAGCTTTCTTT. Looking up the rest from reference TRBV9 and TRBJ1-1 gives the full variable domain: DSGVTQTPKHLITATGQRVTLRCSPRSGDLSVYWYQQSLDQGLQFLIQYYNGEERAKGNILERFSAQQFPDLHSELNLSSLELGDSALYFCASSPGTANTVAFFGQGTRLTVV.

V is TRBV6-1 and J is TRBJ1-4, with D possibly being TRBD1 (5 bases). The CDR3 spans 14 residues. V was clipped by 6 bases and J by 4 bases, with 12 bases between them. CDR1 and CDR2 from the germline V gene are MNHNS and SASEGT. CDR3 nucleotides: TGTGCCAGCAGCCAACAGGTCCGTAATGAAAAACTGTTTTTT. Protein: CASSQQVRNEKLFF.

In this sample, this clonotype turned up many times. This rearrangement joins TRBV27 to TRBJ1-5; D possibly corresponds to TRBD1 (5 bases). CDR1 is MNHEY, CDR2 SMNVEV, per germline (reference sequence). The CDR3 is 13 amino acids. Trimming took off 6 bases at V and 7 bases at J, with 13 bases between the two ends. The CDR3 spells CASSLDRDQPQHF. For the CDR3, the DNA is TGTGCCAGCAGCCTAGACCGGGACCAGCCCCAGCATTTT.

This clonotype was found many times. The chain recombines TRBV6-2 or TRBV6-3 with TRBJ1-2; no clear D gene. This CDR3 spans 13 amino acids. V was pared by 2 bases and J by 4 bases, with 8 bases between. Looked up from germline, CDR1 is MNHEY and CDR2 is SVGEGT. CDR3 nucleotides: TGTGCCAGCAGTTACCGCTGGAGCTATGGCTACACCTTC. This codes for CASSYRWSYGYTF.

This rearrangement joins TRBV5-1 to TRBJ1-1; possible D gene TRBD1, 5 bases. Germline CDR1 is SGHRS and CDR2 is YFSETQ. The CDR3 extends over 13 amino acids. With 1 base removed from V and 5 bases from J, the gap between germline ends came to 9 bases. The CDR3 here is CASSLSGRTEAFF. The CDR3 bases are TGCGCCAGCAGCTTGTCAGGGAGGACTGAAGCTTTCTTT.

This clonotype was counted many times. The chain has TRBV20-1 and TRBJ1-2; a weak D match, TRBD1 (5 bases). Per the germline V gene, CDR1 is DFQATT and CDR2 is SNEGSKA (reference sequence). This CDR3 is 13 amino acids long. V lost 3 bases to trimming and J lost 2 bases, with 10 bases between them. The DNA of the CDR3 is TGCAGTGCTAGCGGGGACCTCAACTATGGCTACACCTTC. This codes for CSASGDLNYGYTF.

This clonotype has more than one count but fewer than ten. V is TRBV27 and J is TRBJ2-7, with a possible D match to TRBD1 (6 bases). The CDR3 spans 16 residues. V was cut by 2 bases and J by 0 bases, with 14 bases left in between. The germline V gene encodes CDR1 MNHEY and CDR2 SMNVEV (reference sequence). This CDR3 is CASSLIGTSSSYEQYF. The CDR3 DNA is TGTGCCAGCAGTTTAATTGGGACATCCAGCTCCTACGAGCAGTACTTC.

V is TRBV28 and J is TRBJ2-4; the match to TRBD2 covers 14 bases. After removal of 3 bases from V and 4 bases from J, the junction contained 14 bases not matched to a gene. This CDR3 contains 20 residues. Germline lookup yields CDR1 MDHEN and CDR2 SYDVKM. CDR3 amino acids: CASSFGLAGGRWIPKNIQYF. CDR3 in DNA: TGTGCCAGCAGTTTTGGACTAGCGGGGGGCCGGTGGATCCCAAAAAACATTCAGTACTTC.

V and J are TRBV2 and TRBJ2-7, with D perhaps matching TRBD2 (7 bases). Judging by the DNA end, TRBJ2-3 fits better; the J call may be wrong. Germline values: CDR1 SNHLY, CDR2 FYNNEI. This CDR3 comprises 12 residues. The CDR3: CASGGARDTQYF. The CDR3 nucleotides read TGTGCCAGCGGGGGGGCCCGAGATACGCAGTATTTT.